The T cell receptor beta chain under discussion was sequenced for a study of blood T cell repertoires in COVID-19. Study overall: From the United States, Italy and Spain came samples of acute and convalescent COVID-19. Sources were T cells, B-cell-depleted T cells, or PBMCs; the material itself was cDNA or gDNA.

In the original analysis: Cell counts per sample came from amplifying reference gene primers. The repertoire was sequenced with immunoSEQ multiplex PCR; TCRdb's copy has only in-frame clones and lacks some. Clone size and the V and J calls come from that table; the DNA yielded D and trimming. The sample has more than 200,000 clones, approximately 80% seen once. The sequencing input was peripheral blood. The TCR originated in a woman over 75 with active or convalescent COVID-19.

The CDR3 DNA follows: TGTGCCAGCAGCACACTAGCGCTCAATGAGCAGTTCTTC. Residues: CASSTLALNEQFF. J is TRBJ2-1 and V is TRBV3-1 (or the pseudogene TRBV3-2), with 7 bases lining up with TRBD2. The junction had 4 bases not matched to a gene; V was cut back by 5 bases and J by 6 bases. CDR3 length: 13 residues. The germline V gene has CDR1 LGHDT and CDR2 YNNKEL (reference sequence).